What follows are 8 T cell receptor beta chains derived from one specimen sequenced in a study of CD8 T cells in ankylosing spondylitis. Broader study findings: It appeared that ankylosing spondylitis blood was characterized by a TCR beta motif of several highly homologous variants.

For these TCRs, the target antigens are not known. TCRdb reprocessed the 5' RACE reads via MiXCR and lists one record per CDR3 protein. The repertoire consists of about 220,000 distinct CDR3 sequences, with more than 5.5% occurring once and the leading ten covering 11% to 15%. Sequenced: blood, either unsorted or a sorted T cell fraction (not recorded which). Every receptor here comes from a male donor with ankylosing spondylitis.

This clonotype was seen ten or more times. CDR3: CASSQVLGRGQYF. The CDR3 DNA follows: TGTGCCAGCAGCCAAGTTCTGGGCCGGGGCCAGTACTTC. The chain employs TRBV4-2 and TRBJ2-5, with D maybe TRBD2 (5 bases). This CDR3 spans 13 amino acids. The V gene lost 1 base and the J gene lost 10 bases, with 13 bases spanning the gap. Germline V gene data show CDR1 as LGHNA and CDR2 as YNFKEQ.

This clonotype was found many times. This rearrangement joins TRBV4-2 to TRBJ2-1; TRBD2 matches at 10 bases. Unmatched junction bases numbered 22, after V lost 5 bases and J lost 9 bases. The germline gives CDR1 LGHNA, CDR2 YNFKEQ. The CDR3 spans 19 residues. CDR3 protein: CASSTGRTSGPSTTVEQFF. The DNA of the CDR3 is TGTGCCAGCAGCACCGGTAGGACTAGCGGACCTTCTACTACAGTTGAGCAGTTCTTC.

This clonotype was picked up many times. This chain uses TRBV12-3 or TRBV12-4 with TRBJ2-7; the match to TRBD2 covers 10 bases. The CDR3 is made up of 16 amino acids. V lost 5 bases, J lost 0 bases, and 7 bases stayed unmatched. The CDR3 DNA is TGTGCCAGCAGTCCTCAAAGACTAGCGGGCTCCTACGAGCAGTACTTC. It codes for CASSPQRLAGSYEQYF.

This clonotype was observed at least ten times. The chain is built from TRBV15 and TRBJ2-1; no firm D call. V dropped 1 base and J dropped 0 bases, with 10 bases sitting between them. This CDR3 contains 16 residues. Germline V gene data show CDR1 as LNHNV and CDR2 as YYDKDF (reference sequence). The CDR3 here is CATSRGWGSSYNEQFF. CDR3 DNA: TGTGCCACCAGCAGAGGTTGGGGAAGCTCCTACAATGAGCAGTTCTTC.

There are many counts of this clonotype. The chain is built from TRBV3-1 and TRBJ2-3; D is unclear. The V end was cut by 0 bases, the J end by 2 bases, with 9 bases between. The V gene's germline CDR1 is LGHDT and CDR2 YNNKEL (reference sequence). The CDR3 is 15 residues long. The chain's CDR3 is CASSQEFRSTDTQYF. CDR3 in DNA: TGTGCCAGCAGCCAAGAGTTCAGGTCCACAGATACGCAGTATTTT.

The CDR3 is CASRHPRGEEQYF. The CDR3 bases are TGTGCCAGCAGACACCCCCGGGGAGAGGAGCAGTACTTC. The chain recombines TRBV12-3 or TRBV12-4 with TRBJ2-7; tentatively, D is TRBD2 (5 bases). The germline V and J ends were trimmed by 6 bases and 7 bases, with 16 bases remaining between them. The CDR3 is made up of 13 amino acids.

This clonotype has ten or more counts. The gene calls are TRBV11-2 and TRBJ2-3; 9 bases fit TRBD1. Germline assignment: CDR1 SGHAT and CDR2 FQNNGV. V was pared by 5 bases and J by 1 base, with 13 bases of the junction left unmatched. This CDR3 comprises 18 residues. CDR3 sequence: CASSLLLSQGAGTDTQYF. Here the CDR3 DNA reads TGTGCCAGCAGCCTCTTACTCTCACAGGGGGCAGGCACAGATACGCAGTATTTT.

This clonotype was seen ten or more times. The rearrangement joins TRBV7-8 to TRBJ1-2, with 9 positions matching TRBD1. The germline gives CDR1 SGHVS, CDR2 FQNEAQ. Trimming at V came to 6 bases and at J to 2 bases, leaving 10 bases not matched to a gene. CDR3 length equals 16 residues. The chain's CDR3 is CASSSTGGEPNYGYTF. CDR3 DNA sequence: TGTGCCAGCAGTTCGACAGGGGGGGAACCCAACTATGGCTACACCTTC. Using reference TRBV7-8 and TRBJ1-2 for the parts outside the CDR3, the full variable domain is GAGVSQSPRYKVAKRGQDVALRCDPISGHVSLFWYQQALGQGPEFLTYFQNEAQLDKSGLPSDRFFAERPEGSVSTLKIQRTQQEDSAVYLCASSSTGGEPNYGYTFGSGTRLTVV.